The T cell receptor (beta chain) described here comes from a study of memory CD4+ T cells and cytomegalovirus serostatus. Study-level information: Of the healthy Belgian adults, 9 were CMV seropositive and approximately 25 seronegative.

The ends were cut back, 0 bases at V and 2 bases at J, with 8 bases in the middle. In germline, CDR1 is ENHRY, CDR2 SYGVKD. This CDR3 has 14 amino acids. Assay used: immunoSEQ multiplex PCR; TCRdb lists only in-frame clones, some missing. This sample has around 49,000 clones, with roughly 78% found just once. Findings and caveats of the study: CD4+ memory repertoires contained about 40% of the roughly 160 reported CMV TCRbeta sequences.

The sort gate was single viable CD3+CD4+CD8-CD45RO+ cells for memory CD4+ T cells. Serum IgG to CMV pp150, pp28, p38 and p52 defined serostatus. After thawing, CD4+ T cells were positively selected. For this clone: Antigen specificity is unknown.

The specimen sequenced was memory CD4+ T cells from blood. The source is an adult in good health and CMV-seronegative. The chain employs TRBV10-3 and TRBJ2-7; D is possibly TRBD2 (5 bases). The CDR3 sequence: CAISESGLTYEQYF. CDR3 nucleotide sequence: TGTGCCATCAGTGAGTCCGGACTTACCTACGAGCAGTACTTC.